This T cell receptor beta chain came from a study of T cells in localized non-small cell lung cancer. Study-wide results and limits: Compared with tumor, uninvolved adjacent lung displayed greater T cell clonality, ranking highest overall. A raised T cell density in blood coincided with lengthier overall survival.

This CDR3 contains 13 residues. V lost 3 bases to trimming and J lost 4 bases, with 7 bases between them. Germline CDR1 is KGHSH and CDR2 is LQKENI. Produced via immunoSEQ multiplex PCR; TCRdb's table is partial and in-frame only. The repertoire holds tens of thousands of clones, with 80% to 90% as singletons. Comment on this clone: Antigen: not known. Other DNA sequences of this sample code for an identical CDR3.

The chain uses TRBV18 and TRBJ1-5; no definite D call. This TCR was recovered from a man between 40 and 70 years old with stage I lung adenocarcinoma. The sample consisted of peripheral blood, taken before any cancer treatment. The CDR3 sequence is CASSPGVNQPQHF. CDR3 bases: TGTGCCAGCTCACCTGGGGTAAATCAGCCCCAGCATTTT.